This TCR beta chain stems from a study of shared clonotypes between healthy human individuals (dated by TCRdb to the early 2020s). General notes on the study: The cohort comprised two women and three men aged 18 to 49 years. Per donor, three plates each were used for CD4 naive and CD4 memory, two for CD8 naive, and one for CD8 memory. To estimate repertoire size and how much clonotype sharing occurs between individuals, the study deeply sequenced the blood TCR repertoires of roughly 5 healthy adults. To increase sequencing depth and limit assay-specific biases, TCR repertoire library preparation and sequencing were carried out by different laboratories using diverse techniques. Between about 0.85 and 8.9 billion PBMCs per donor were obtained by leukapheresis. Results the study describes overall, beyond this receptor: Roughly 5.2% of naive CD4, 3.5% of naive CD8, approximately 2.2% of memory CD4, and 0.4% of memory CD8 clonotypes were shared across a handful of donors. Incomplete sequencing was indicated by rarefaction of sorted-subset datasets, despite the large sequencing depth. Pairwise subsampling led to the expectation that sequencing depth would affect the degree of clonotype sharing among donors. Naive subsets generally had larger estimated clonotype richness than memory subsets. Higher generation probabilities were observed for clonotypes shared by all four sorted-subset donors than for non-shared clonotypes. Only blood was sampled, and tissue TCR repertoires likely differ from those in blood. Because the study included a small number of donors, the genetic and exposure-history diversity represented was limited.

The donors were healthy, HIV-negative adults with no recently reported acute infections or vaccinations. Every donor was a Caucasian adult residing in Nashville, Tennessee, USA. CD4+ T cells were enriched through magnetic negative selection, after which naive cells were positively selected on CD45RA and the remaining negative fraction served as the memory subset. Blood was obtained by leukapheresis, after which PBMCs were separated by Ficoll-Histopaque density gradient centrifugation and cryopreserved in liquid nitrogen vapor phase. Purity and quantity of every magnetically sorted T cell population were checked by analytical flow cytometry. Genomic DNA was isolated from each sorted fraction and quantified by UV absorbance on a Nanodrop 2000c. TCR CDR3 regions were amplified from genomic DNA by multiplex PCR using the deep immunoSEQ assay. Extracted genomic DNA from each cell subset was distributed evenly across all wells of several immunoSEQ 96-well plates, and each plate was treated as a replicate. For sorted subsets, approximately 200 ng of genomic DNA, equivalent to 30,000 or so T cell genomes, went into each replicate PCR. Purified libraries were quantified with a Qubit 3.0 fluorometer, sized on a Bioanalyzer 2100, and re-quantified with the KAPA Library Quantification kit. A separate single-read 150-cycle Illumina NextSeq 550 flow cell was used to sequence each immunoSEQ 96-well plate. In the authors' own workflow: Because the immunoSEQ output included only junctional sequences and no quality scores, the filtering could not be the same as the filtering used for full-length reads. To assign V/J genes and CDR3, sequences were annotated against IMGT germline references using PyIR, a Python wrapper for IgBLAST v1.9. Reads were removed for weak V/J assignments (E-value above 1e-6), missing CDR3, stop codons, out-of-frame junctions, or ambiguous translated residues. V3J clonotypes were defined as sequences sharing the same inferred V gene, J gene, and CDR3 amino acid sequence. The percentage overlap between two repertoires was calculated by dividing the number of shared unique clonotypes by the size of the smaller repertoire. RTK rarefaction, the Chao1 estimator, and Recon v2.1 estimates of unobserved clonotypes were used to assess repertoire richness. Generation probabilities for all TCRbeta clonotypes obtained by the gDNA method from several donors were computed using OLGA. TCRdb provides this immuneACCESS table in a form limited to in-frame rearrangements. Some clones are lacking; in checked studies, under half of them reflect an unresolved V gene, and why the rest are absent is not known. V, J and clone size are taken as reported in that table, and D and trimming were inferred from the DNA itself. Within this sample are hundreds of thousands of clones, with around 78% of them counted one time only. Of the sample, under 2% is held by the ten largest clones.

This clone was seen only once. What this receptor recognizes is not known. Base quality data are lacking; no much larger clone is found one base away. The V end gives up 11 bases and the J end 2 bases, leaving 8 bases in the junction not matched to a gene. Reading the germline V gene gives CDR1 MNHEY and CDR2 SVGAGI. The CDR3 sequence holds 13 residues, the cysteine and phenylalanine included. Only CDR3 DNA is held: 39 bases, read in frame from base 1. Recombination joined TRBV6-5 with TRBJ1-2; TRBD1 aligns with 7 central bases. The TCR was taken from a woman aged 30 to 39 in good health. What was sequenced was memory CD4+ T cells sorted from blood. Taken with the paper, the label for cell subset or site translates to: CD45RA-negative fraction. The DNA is TGTGCCTGCCGACAGGGCGGAAACTATGGCTACACCTTC. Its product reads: CACRQGGNYGYTF.